This T cell receptor (beta chain) is drawn from a study of PD-L1 blockade in urothelial cancer. About the research overall: Twenty-five out of 29 patients were men whose urothelial cancer was bladder-origin.

TCRdb's table, derived via immunoSEQ multiplex PCR, lists solely in-frame clones and lacks some. The repertoire consists of some 32,000 clones, with 75% to 85% occurring once and the leading ten covering roughly 33%. The junction had 6 bases not matched to a gene; V was cut back by 4 bases and J by 3 bases. Germline V lookup: CDR1 SGHNT, CDR2 YYREEE (reference sequence). The CDR3 runs 16 residues. Each patient gave between 1 and 8 samples of peripheral blood mononuclear cells, which were collected pretreatment and during treatment. Sequencing was performed on PBMCs, taken around atezolizumab (anti-PD-L1) treatment. This chain joins TRBV5-4 and TRBJ1-4; 10 bases align to TRBD1. The sequence came from a man aged 60 to 75 with urothelial cancer. Here the CDR3 reads CASSPGQGGSNEKLFF. Written as DNA, the CDR3 is TGTGCCAGCAGCCCAGGACAGGGGGGATCTAATGAAAAACTGTTTTTT. Filled out from reference TRBV5-4 and TRBJ1-4, the complete variable domain reads ETGVTQSPTHLIKTRGQQVTLRCSSQSGHNTVSWYQQALGQGPQFIFQYYREEENGRGNFPPRFSGLQFPNYSSELNVNALELDDSALYLCASSPGQGGSNEKLFFGSGTQLSVL.